These T cell receptor beta chains were read from a single sample in a study of radiotherapy plus CTLA-4 blockade in lung cancer. TCRdb keeps only in-frame clones here, not all; method: immunoSEQ multiplex PCR. The data hold tens of thousands of clones, with 70% to 85% observed a single time. Specimen: peripheral blood, collected from a patient treated with radiotherapy plus ipilimumab. All receptors come from a human donor with non-small cell lung cancer who had a complete response to radiotherapy plus ipilimumab. Both conserved end residues are part of each CDR3. Fields, in order: D gene, clone size, J gene, V gene, CDR3 protein, CDR3 DNA. D genes are given only for firm matches. The size field is filled for only some rows; it gives once, few, many or a size class.

>-|few|TRBJ2-1|TRBV27
CASSSSWSSYNEQFF
TGTGCCAGCAGTTCTAGCTGGAGCTCCTACAATGAGCAGTTCTTC
>-|few|TRBJ1-1|TRBV6-6
CASSLDTPAEAFF
TGTGCCAGCAGCCTAGACACTCCTGCTGAAGCTTTCTTT
>-|once|TRBJ1-6|TRBV11-3
CASSLSGDYNSPLHF
TGTGCCAGCAGCTTGTCAGGGGACTATAATTCACCCCTCCACTTT
>TRBD1|few|TRBJ1-1|TRBV6-1
CASRTGVVDTEAFF
TGTGCCAGCAGGACAGGGGTGGTGGACACTGAAGCTTTCTTT
>TRBD1|-|TRBJ1-5|TRBV6-5
CASSFRQGYQPQHF
TGTGCCAGCAGTTTTCGACAGGGGTATCAGCCCCAGCATTTT
>-|-|TRBJ1-5|TRBV30
CAWSVLGDQPQHF
TGTGCCTGGAGTGTACTTGGGGATCAGCCCCAGCATTTT
>TRBD1|once|TRBJ2-4|TRBV11-3
CASSSGTGARIQYF
TGTGCCAGCAGCTCAGGGACAGGAGCCCGCATTCAGTACTTC
>-|few|TRBJ2-7|TRBV6-6
CASSASYEQYF
TGTGCCAGCAGTGCGTCCTACGAGCAGTACTTC
>-|few|TRBJ1-5|TRBV6-5
CASSFRQGNQPQHF
TGTGCCAGCAGTTTCCGACAGGGCAATCAGCCCCAGCATTTT
>-|-|TRBJ1-2|TRBV6-1
CASTPGVNYGYTF
TGTGCCAGCACCCCCGGAGTAAACTATGGCTACACCTTC